The TCR beta chain described here comes from a study of cytomegalovirus exposure and HLA in healthy donors. Findings and caveats of the study: Many donors carried some public TCRs, although rarity characterized most TCR sequences.

The data were produced by immunoSEQ multiplex PCR, yet TCRdb's version contains in-frame clones alone and is incomplete. The profile shows roughly 150,000 clones, less than 90% of them singletons. Note on this clone: Its specificity is unknown.

CDR1 and CDR2 from the germline V gene are SGHRS and YFSETQ. The V end was cut by 4 bases, the J end by 0 bases, with 13 bases between. This CDR3 contains 16 residues. The sequencing sample was made of PBMCs. The sequence was collected from a woman under 30 in good health and CMV-seropositive. This rearrangement joins TRBV5-1 to TRBJ2-2; a possible D gene is TRBD1 (6 bases). The CDR3 region is CASSPGHLANTGELFF. The CDR3 region has the DNA TGCGCCAGCAGCCCGGGACACCTTGCGAACACCGGGGAGCTGTTTTTT.